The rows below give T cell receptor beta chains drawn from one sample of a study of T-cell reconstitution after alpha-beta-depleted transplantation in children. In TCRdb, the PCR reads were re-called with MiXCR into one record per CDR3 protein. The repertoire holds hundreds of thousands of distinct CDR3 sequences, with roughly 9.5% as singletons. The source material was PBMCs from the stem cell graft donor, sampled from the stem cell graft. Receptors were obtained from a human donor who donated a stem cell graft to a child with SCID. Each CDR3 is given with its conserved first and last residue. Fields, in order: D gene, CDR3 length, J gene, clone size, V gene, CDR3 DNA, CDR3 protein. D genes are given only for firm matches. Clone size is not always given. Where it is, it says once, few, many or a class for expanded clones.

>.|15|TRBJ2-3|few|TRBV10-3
TGTGCCATCAGTGATGGGCAGCGAAGCCCAGATACGCAGTATTTT
CAISDGQRSPDTQYF
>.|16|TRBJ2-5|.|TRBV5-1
TGCGCCAGCAGCAAATCGTATCCGGGGGGCGGGGAGACCCAGTACTTC
CASSKSYPGGGETQYF
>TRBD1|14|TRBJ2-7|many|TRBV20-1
TGCAGTGCTGAACCGGGACAGGGGGCGTTCGAGCAGTACTTC
CSAEPGQGAFEQYF
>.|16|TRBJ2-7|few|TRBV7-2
TGTGCCAGCAGTCCATACCGGCAGGGCCCAACCTACGAGCAGTACTTC
CASSPYRQGPTYEQYF
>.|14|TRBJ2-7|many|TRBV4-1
TGCGCCAGCAGCCCTCTTGGGCAGTCCTACGAGCAGTACTTC
CASSPLGQSYEQYF
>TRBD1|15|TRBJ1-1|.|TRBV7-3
TGTGCCAGCAGCTTAGAGGGGTCTCCGGGACAGATAGCTTTCTTT
CASSLEGSPGQIAFF
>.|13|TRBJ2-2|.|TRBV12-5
TGTGCTAGTGGACCACGAGGGGCCGGGGAGCTGTTTTTT
CASGPRGAGELFF
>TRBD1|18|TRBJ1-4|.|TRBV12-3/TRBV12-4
TGTGCCAGCAGTTCACGACAGGGGATTGGGACAACTAATGAAAAACTGTTTTTT
CASSSRQGIGTTNEKLFF
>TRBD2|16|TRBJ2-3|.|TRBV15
TGTGCCACCAGCCTGGGACTAGCGGACCTCACAGATACGCAGTATTTT
CATSLGLADLTDTQYF
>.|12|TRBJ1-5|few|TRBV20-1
TGCAGTGCTATGGGGAGCAATCAGCCCCAGCATTTT
CSAMGSNQPQHF
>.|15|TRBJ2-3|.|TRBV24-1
TGTGCCACCAGCCCCGGGACAAGGGAGGCGGCCGCGCAGTATTTT
CATSPGTREAAAQYF
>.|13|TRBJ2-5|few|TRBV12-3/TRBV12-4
TGTGCCAGCAGTTTTTCCCCGGGGGAGACCCAGTACTTC
CASSFSPGETQYF
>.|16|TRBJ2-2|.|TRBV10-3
TGTGCCATCAGCCGACCGGGGCGGGTCGGGTCGGGGGAGCTGTTTTTT
CAISRPGRVGSGELFF
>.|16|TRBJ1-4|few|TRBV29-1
TGCAGCGCCTCAGGGACAAAGCTTGCAACTAATGAAAAACTGTTTTTT
CSASGTKLATNEKLFF
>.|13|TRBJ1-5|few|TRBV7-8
TGTGCCAGCAGCTTAGCGCTGGCAGGGCCCCAGCATTTT
CASSLALAGPQHF
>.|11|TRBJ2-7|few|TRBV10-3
TGTGCCATCTTAGGGGGAGACGAGCAGTACTTC
CAILGGDEQYF
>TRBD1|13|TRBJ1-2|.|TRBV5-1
TGCGCCAGCAGCCCGAAGGACAGGTATGGCTACACCTTC
CASSPKDRYGYTF
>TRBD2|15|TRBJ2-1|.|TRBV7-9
TGTGCCAGCAGCCGGACTAGCGGGTCCTACAATGAGCAGTTCTTC
CASSRTSGSYNEQFF
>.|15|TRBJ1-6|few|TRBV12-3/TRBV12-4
TGTGCCAGCAGGAATGGGGGGACGACCCATTCACCCCTCCACTTT
CASRNGGTTHSPLHF
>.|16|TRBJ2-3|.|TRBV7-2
TGTGCCAGCAGTTTTCTCGCGGCGGGGCGAGCAGATACGCAGTATTTT
CASSFLAAGRADTQYF
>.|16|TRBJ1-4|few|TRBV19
TGTGCCAGTAGTATCGCGATCCTAAGAGGCGGTGAAAAACTGTTTTTT
CASSIAILRGGEKLFF
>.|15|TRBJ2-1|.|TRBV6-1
TGTGCCAGCAGCTCCGGGAGGGGGCGCTTGTATGAGCAGTTCTTC
CASSSGRGRLYEQFF
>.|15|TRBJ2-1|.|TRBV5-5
TGTGCCAGCAGCTTGGTGTTGGGCTTTCGGGATGAGCAGTTCTTC
CASSLVLGFRDEQFF
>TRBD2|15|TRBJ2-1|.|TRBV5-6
TGTGCCAGCAGCTTGGCGGCTAGCGGGGTCAATGAGCAGTTCTTC
CASSLAASGVNEQFF
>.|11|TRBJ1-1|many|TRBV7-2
TGTGCCAGCAGCTCAAGGACCGAAGCTTTCTTT
CASSSRTEAFF
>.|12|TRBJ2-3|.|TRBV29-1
TGCAGCGTTCTTGGTGGGGGGGATACGCAGTATTTT
CSVLGGGDTQYF
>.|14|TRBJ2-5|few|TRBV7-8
TGTGCCAGCAGCGGCAGGGTTCTCCAAGAGACCCAGTACTTC
CASSGRVLQETQYF
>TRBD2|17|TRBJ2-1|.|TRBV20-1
TGCAGTGCTAGGGCTGGACTAGCGCTCACCCCCTACAATGAGCAGTTCTTC
CSARAGLALTPYNEQFF
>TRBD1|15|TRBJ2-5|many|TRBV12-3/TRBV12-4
TGTGCCAGCAGCCTTTCGACAGGGGTCGCGGAGACCCAGTACTTC
CASSLSTGVAETQYF
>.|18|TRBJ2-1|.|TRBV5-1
TGCGCCAGCAGTCCTGGGGGCGGGGGATCGAGCTCCTACAATGAGCAGTTCTTC
CASSPGGGGSSSYNEQFF
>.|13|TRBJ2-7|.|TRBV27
TGTGCCAGCAGCCCCAGCAGCGGCTACGAGCAGTACTTC
CASSPSSGYEQYF
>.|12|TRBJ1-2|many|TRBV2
TGTGCCAGCAAACGGGGGGAACGGGGCTACACCTTC
CASKRGERGYTF
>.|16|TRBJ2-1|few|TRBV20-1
TGCAGTGCTCGGACCCTCAGGGCTCAAATCGGAGATGAGCAGTTCTTC
CSARTLRAQIGDEQFF
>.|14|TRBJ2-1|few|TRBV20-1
TGCAGTGCTAGAGTAGGAGGGTCCTACAATGAGCAGTTCTTC
CSARVGGSYNEQFF
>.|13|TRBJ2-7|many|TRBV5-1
TGCGCCAGCAGCCCGGAGGGGGCCTACGAGCAGTACTTC
CASSPEGAYEQYF
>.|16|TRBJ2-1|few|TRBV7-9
TGTGCCAGCAGCCCAGGCCGTTGGGGGGCTCAAATCGAGCAGTTCTTC
CASSPGRWGAQIEQFF
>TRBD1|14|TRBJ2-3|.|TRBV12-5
TGTGCTAGTGGTCCGGGACAGGGTGCAGATACGCAGTATTTT
CASGPGQGADTQYF
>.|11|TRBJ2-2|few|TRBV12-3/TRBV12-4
TGTGCCAGTCAATTGATCGGGGAGCTGTTTTTT
CASQLIGELFF
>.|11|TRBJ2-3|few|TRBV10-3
TGTGCCACCCAGGGCACAGATACGCAGTATTTT
CATQGTDTQYF
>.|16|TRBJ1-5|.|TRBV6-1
TGTGCCAGCAGTGAAAAGGCGGTAGTGGGCCATCAGCCCCAGCATTTT
CASSEKAVVGHQPQHF
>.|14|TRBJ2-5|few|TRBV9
TGTGCCAGCAGCGTATCGTCTAACCAAGAGACCCAGTACTTC
CASSVSSNQETQYF
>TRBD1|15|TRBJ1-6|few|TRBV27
TGTGCCAGCAGGACGGGACAGGGTGGGAGTTCACCCCTCCACTTT
CASRTGQGGSSPLHF
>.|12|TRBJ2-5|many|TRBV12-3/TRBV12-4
TGTGCCAGCAGACGGACCCAAGAGACCCAGTACTTC
CASRRTQETQYF
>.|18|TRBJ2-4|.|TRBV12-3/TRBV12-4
TGTGCCAGCACCGCTGGACCGCCTATGTCCGATTTGAAAAACATTCAGTACTTC
CASTAGPPMSDLKNIQYF
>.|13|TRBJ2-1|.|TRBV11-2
TGTGCCAGCAGCCCAAGTCAGGGGAATGAGCAGTTCTTC
CASSPSQGNEQFF
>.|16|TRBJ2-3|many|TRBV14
TGTGCCAGCAGCCTCGAGTCGAACCACTTCGCAGATACGCAGTATTTT
CASSLESNHFADTQYF
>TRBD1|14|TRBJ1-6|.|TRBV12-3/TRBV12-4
TGTGCCAGCAGGACAGGGGGCAATAATTCACCCCTCCACTTT
CASRTGGNNSPLHF
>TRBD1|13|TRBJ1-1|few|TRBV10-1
TGCGCCAGCAGTGACGGGGACAGGGCTGAAGCTTTCTTT
CASSDGDRAEAFF
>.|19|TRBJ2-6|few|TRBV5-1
TGCGCCAGCAGCTTGGTCCAGGGGTTAGATCTCTCTGGGGCCAACGTCCTGACTTTC
CASSLVQGLDLSGANVLTF
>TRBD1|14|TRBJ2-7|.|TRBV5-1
TGCGCCAGCAGCTTGCATCCGACAGGGTACGAGCAGTACTTC
CASSLHPTGYEQYF
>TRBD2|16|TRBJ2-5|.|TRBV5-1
TGCGCCAGCAGCACCAGCGGGGGGACGCTCCAAGAGACCAAGTACTTC
CASSTSGGTLQETKYF
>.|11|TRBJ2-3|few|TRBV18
TGTGCCAGCTCACCTGTGGATACGCAGTATTTT
CASSPVDTQYF
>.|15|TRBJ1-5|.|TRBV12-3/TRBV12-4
TGTGCCAGCAGTGGACAGTTTGGAAGCAATCAGCCCCAGCATTTT
CASSGQFGSNQPQHF